This T cell receptor beta chain comes out of a study of T cell clonotyping in hematopoietic cell transplantation. Per the germline V gene, CDR1 is GTSNPN and CDR2 is SVGIG (reference sequence). This CDR3 is 13 amino acids long. The V gene lost 4 bases and the J gene lost 3 bases, with 12 bases spanning the gap. The data were produced by immunoSEQ multiplex PCR, yet TCRdb's version contains in-frame clones alone and is incomplete. The table has several thousand clones, 32% seen once. The clonotype comes from a female patient aged 50-59 years who had an allogeneic stem cell transplant from an unrelated donor, so the T cells may come from the graft donor. Some clones in this sample may be carry-over from other donors' samples. V is TRBV30 and J is TRBJ1-1; unclear D gene. The specimen comprised peripheral blood mononuclear cells, sampled 30 days after allogeneic stem cell transplant. This chain's CDR3 is CAWKFVVDTEAFF. The DNA for the CDR3 is TGTGCCTGGAAATTTGTAGTGGACACTGAAGCTTTCTTT.